The rows below give T cell receptor beta chains drawn from one sample of a study of glioma-infiltrating T cells after dendritic cell vaccination. TCRdb's table, derived via immunoSEQ multiplex PCR, lists solely in-frame clones and lacks some. The sample has 100,000 or so clones; less than 90% are singletons. The sequenced sample was blood, obtained after dendritic cell vaccination. All receptors come from a human donor with glioblastoma. CDR3s include the opening cysteine and the closing phenylalanine or tryptophan. D genes are given only for firm matches.

CDR3 length,V gene,J gene,D gene,CDR3 protein
16,TRBV10-2,TRBJ2-3,TRBD2,CASSEFSTSGTDTQYF
14,TRBV18,TRBJ1-6,.,CASSPSTGSSPLHF
14,TRBV5-1,TRBJ1-1,.,CASSLAGPNTEAFF
15,TRBV15,TRBJ1-2,.,CATSRGRGARPGYTF
16,TRBV7-2,TRBJ2-7,TRBD1,CASSLGQGAVAYEQYF
14,TRBV18,TRBJ2-7,TRBD1,CASSLGTGDLEQYF
14,TRBV18,TRBJ1-2,.,CASSPPGGTGGYTF
14,TRBV28,TRBJ1-5,.,CASRPTGLGQPQHF
14,TRBV5-3,TRBJ1-2,.,CARSLVPDSNGYTF
14,TRBV10-2,TRBJ2-1,TRBD1,CASSMTGGRGEQFF
14,TRBV5-6,TRBJ1-2,.,CASSSDIRNYGYTF
18,TRBV4-2,TRBJ2-3,TRBD2,CASSQDTTRGVRTDTQYF
15,TRBV5-4,TRBJ1-1,TRBD1,CASSPRGTGGDEAFF
12,TRBV6-1,TRBJ1-2,.,CASSDGDYGYTF
15,TRBV5-8,TRBJ1-4,.,CASSTGKRAGEKLFF
15,TRBV5-5,TRBJ2-7,TRBD2,CASSPGLAGDYEQYF
14,TRBV5-1,TRBJ2-3,TRBD2,CASRGGLSTDTQYF
15,TRBV11-2,TRBJ1-5,TRBD1,CASSRDRGQDQPQHF
14,TRBV5-1,TRBJ1-1,.,CASSLVGANPEAFF
15,TRBV11-1,TRBJ2-7,TRBD2,CASSLNSGGVDEQYF
14,TRBV10-3,TRBJ1-1,.,CAISGKQRGTEAFF
12,TRBV5-6,TRBJ1-2,.,CASSLQGFGYTF
15,TRBV5-1,TRBJ1-2,TRBD1,CASSSYRGVIDGYTF
13,TRBV27,TRBJ2-7,TRBD1,CASSLGGQYEQYF
13,TRBV10-1,TRBJ2-7,.,CASSRQYSYEQYF
14,TRBV9,TRBJ2-7,.,CASSVDRSSYEQYF
16,TRBV9,TRBJ2-3,TRBD2,CASSVAAGGITDTQYF
15,TRBV7-6,TRBJ2-7,.,CASSFLAGIPREQYF
15,TRBV6-5,TRBJ2-7,.,CASSTGGSRLYEQYF
15,TRBV11-2,TRBJ2-1,TRBD2,CASSSAGGPYNEQFF
14,TRBV5-1,TRBJ2-3,TRBD1,CASTRDRYTDTQYF
13,TRBV29-1,TRBJ1-1,TRBD1,CSAETGMNTEAFF
16,TRBV2,TRBJ2-2,TRBD1,CASSEGGTGLTGELFF
15,TRBV13,TRBJ2-7,TRBD1,CASSFRGILNYEQYF
15,TRBV18,TRBJ2-7,.,CASSPFPRSTYEQYF
13,TRBV18,TRBJ1-2,TRBD1,CASSPSTGSGYTF
14,TRBV7-9,TRBJ1-2,.,CASSQGLAVDGYTF
15,TRBV11-1,TRBJ1-2,.,CASSFPPPGRDGYTF
11,TRBV6-5,TRBJ1-1,.,CASSSVTEAFF
15,TRBV6-5,TRBJ2-5,.,CASSLSTAVKETQYF
14,TRBV2,TRBJ1-1,.,CASSPQGLRTEAFF
15,TRBV6-1,TRBJ2-7,TRBD1,CASCSGTGLSYEQYF
15,TRBV5-1,TRBJ1-2,TRBD1,CASSWRTGDHNGYTF
15,TRBV5-1,TRBJ2-7,TRBD1,CASSLEGTANYEQYF
16,TRBV30,TRBJ2-1,TRBD2,CACPAGRGGWSNEQFF
13,TRBV5-6,TRBJ1-2,.,CASSLDRYHSLSF
14,TRBV28,TRBJ2-1,.,CASILSTTYNEQFF
14,TRBV2,TRBJ2-7,.,CASKRVSVADEQYF
14,TRBV5-1,TRBJ2-3,.,CASSPGTAEDTQYF
14,TRBV7-3,TRBJ2-7,.,CASSLIGGGYEQYF
14,TRBV7-7,TRBJ1-2,.,CASSARQPNYGYTF
15,TRBV5-1,TRBJ2-4,TRBD2,CASSLIAGGENIQYF
18,TRBV5-1,TRBJ2-2,TRBD1,CASSLVAGQGNLAGELFF
16,TRBV4-1,TRBJ2-7,TRBD2,CASSPGTGTSGHEQYF
18,TRBV7-3,TRBJ2-3,TRBD2,CASSLDGLTSGRTDTQYF